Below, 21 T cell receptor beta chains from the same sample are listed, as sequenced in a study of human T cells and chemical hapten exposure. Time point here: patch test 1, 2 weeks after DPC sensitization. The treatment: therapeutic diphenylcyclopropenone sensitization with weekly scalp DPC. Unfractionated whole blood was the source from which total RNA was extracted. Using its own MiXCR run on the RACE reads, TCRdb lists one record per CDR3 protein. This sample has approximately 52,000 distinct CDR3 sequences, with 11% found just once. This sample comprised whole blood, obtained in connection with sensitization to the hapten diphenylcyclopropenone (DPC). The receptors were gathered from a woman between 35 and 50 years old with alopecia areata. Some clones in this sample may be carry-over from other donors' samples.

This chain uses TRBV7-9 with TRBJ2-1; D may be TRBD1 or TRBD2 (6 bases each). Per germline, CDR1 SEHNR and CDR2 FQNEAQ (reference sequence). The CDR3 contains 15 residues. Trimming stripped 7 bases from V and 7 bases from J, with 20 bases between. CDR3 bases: TGTGCCAGCATGGAGGGCAGGGGTAGTTGGAATGAGCAGTTCTTC. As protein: CASMEGRGSWNEQFF.

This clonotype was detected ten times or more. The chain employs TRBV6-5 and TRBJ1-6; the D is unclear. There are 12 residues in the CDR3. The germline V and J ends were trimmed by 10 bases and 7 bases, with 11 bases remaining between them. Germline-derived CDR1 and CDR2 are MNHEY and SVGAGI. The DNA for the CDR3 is TGTGCCACTAACAACGGCAATTCACCCCTCCACTTT. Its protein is CATNNGNSPLHF.

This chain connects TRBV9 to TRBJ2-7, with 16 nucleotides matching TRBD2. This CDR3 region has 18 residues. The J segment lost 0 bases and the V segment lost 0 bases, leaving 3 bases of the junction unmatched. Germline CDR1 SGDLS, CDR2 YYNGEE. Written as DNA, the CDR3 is TGTGCCAGCAGCGTAGTTGGGACTAGCGGGAGGGACTCCTACGAGCAGTACTTC. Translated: CASSVVGTSGRDSYEQYF.

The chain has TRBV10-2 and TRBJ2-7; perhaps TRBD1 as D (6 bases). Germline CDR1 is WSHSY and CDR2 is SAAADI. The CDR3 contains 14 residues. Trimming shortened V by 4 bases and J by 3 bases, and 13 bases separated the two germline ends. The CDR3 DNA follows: TGCGCCAGCAGTGGATGGGACACCAACTACGAGCAGTACTTC. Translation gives CASSGWDTNYEQYF.

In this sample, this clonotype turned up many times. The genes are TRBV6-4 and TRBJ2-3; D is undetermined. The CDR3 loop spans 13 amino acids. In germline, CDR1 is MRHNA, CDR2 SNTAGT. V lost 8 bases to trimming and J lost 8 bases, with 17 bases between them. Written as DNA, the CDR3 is TGTGCCAGCCGATCCGGTGGAAGTGGTACGCAGTATTTT. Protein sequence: CASRSGGSGTQYF.

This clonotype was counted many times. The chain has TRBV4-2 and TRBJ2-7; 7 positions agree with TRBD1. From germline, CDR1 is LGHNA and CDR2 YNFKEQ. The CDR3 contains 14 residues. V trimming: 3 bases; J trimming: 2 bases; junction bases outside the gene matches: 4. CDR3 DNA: TGTGCCAGCAGCCAGGGGGACAGCGCCTACGAGCAGTACTTC. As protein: CASSQGDSAYEQYF.

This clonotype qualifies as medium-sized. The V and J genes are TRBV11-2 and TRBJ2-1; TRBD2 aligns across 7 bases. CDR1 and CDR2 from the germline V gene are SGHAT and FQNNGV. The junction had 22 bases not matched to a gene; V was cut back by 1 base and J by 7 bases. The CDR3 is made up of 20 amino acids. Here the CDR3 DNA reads TGTGCCAGCAGCTTAGGAGGGGCAAGAGCTAGCCAGGGACTATCGAATGAGCAGTTCTTC. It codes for CASSLGGARASQGLSNEQFF.

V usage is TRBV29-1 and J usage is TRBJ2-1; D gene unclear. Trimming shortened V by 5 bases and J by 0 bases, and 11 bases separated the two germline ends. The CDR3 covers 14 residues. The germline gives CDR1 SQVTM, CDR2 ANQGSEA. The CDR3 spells CSVFDPSSYNEQFF. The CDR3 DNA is TGCAGCGTTTTTGACCCGAGCTCCTACAATGAGCAGTTCTTC.

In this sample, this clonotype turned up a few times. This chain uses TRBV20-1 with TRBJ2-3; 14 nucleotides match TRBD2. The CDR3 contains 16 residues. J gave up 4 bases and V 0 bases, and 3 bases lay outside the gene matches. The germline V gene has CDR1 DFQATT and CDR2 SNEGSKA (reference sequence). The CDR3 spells CSARDGTSGSADTQYF. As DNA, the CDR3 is TGCAGTGCTAGAGATGGGACTAGCGGGAGTGCAGATACGCAGTATTTT.

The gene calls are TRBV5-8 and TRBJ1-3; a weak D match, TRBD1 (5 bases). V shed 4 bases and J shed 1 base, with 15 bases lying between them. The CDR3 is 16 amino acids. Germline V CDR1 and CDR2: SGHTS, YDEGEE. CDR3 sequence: CASSRRLGGSGNTIYF. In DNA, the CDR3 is TGTGCCAGCAGCCGGCGGCTTGGGGGATCTGGAAACACCATATATTTT.

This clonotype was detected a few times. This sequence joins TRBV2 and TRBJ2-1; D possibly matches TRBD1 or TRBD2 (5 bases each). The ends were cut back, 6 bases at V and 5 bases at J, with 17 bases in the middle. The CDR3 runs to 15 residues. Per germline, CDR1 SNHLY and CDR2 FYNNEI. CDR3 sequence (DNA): TGTGCCAGCAGGGTGGGCCAGGGACGCCACAATGAGCAGTTCTTC. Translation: CASRVGQGRHNEQFF.

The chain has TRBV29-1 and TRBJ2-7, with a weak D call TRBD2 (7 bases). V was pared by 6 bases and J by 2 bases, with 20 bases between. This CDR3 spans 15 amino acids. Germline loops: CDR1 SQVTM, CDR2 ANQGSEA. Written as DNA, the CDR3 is TGCAGCGTCCCCGCCGGAGGGGGGGTCGCCTACGAGCAGTACTTC. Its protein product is CSVPAGGGVAYEQYF.

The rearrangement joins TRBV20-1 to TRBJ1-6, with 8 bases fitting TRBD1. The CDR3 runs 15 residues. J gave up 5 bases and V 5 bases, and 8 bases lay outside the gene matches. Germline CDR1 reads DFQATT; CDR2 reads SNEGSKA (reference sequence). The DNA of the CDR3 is TGCAGTGCTTATCGGACAGGGTCGGATAATTCACCCCTCCACTTT. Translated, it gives CSAYRTGSDNSPLHF.

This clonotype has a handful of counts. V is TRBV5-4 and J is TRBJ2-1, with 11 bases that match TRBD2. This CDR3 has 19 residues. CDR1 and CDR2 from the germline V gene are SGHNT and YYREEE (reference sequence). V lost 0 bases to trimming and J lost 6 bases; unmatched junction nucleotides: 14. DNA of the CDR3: TGTGCCAGCAGCTTGGCCAGGAAACTAGCGGGAGAGATCCGCAATGAGCAGTTCTTC. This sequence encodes CASSLARKLAGEIRNEQFF.

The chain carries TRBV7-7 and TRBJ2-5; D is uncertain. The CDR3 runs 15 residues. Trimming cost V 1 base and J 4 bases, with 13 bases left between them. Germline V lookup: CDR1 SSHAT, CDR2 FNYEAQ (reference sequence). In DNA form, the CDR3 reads TGTGCCAGCAGCTTAGGGTCAGGCCTCCGAGAGACCCAGTACTTC. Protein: CASSLGSGLRETQYF.

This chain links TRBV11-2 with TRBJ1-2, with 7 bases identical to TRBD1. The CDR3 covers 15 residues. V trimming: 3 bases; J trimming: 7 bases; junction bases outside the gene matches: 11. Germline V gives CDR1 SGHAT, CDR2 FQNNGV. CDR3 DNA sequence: TGTGCCAGCAGCTTTTCCACATCTCAGGGGGTTGGCTACACCTTC. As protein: CASSFSTSQGVGYTF.

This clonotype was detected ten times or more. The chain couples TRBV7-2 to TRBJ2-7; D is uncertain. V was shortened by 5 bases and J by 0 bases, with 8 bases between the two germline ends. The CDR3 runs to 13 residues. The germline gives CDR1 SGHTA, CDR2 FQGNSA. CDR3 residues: CASSRPSSYEQYF. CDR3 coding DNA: TGTGCCAGCAGCCGCCCATCCTCCTACGAGCAGTACTTC.

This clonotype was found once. The CDR3 nucleotides read TGTGCCAGCAGTTCAAACGGTAAACCCTACAATGAGCAGTTCTTC. Protein product: CASSSNGKPYNEQFF. The chain employs TRBV27 and TRBJ2-1; D is ambiguous. The CDR3 is 15 amino acids. V lost 4 bases and J 2 bases, leaving 12 bases between the germline ends. CDR1 MNHEY and CDR2 SMNVEV come from the germline V gene (reference sequence).

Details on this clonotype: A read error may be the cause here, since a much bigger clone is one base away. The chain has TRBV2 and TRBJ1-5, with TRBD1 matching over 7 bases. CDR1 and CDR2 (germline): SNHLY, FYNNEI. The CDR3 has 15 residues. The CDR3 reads CTSGTLGQSNQPQHF. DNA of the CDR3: TGTACCAGCGGGACCCTGGGACAGTCAAATCAGCCCCAGCATTTT.

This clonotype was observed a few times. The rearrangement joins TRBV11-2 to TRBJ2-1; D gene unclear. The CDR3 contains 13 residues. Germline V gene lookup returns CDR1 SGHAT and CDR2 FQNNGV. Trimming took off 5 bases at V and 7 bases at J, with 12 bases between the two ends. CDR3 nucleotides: TGTGCCAGCAGCCCCGGACCCGATAATGAGCAGTTCTTC. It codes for CASSPGPDNEQFF.

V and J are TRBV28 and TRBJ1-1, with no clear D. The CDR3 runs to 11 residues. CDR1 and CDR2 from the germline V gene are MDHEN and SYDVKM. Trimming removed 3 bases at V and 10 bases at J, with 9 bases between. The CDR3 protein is CASSLKIGAFF. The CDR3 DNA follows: TGTGCCAGCAGTTTGAAAATCGGAGCTTTCTTT.